The 7 T cell receptor beta chains reported below all come from one sample, sequenced in a study of blood T cells in healthy people across ages. A sample-barcoded 5' primer and a J-beta primer mix were used in a second PCR of roughly 7 to 12 cycles. TCRdb passed the 5' RACE reads through MiXCR, listing each CDR3 protein once. The data hold about 1.6 million distinct CDR3 sequences, with roughly a third observed a single time. The sequencing sample was made of blood. The receptors stem from a woman between 25 and 40 years old in good health.

The chain has TRBV12-3 or TRBV12-4 and TRBJ2-1; D not certain. Trimming removed 3 bases at V and 0 bases at J, with 15 bases between. The CDR3 consists of 17 residues. In nucleotides, the CDR3 is TGTGCCAGCAGTTTTAGTGCGTTCCGGAGCTCCTACAATGAGCAGTTCTTC. Protein product: CASSFSAFRSSYNEQFF.

The chain employs TRBV7-2 and TRBJ2-7, with a tentative D call TRBD2 (5 bases). The V end was cut by 1 base, the J end by 3 bases, with 19 bases between. This CDR3 is 17 amino acids long. CDR1 and CDR2 (germline): SGHTA, FQGNSA. CDR3 protein: CASSLDLSAPLIYEQYF. DNA of the CDR3: TGTGCCAGCAGCTTAGATCTTAGCGCCCCTCTTATCTACGAGCAGTACTTC.

This clonotype was counted at least ten times. V usage is TRBV7-8 and J usage is TRBJ2-3, with D hard to call. CDR1 SGHVS and CDR2 FQNEAQ come from the germline V gene. The CDR3 is 13 amino acids. V gave up 5 bases and J gave up 3 bases, with 9 bases separating them. The CDR3 nucleotides are TGTGCCAGCAGCACCTCCGGGACAGATACGCAGTATTTT. Translation: CASSTSGTDTQYF.

The V gene is TRBV27, the J gene TRBJ1-5, with D possibly TRBD1 on 5 matching bases. Trimming pared 6 bases from V and 0 bases from J, leaving 12 bases between. Germline V gives CDR1 MNHEY, CDR2 SMNVEV (reference sequence). The CDR3 runs 15 residues. The CDR3 sequence is CASSQSGHSNQPQHF. DNA for the CDR3: TGTGCCAGCAGCCAATCCGGACATAGCAATCAGCCCCAGCATTTT.

This clonotype was observed a handful of times. The chain combines TRBV20-1 with TRBJ2-4, with D hard to call. The germline V gene encodes CDR1 DFQATT and CDR2 SNEGSKA (reference sequence). Between the trimmed V and J ends, which lost 2 bases and 8 bases, there was a span of 10 bases. The CDR3 runs to 12 residues. The CDR3 loop reads CSARWDSHIQYF. DNA for the CDR3: TGCAGTGCTAGATGGGATAGCCACATTCAGTACTTC.

The rearrangement uses TRBV7-2 and TRBJ1-4; D not certain. V was pared by 8 bases and J by 4 bases, with 14 bases between. The CDR3 length is 14 residues. Germline CDR1 and CDR2: SGHTA and FQGNSA. For the CDR3, the DNA is TGTGCCAGCGGCGAGCCTAACATTAATGAAAAACTGTTTTTT. Residues: CASGEPNINEKLFF.

The table lists this clonotype with many counts. The V and J genes are TRBV3-1 and TRBJ2-7, with 7 positions matching TRBD1. The germline V gene encodes CDR1 LGHDT and CDR2 YNNKEL (reference sequence). Unmatched junction bases numbered 8, after V lost 3 bases and J lost 3 bases. The CDR3 has 15 residues. The CDR3 loop reads CASSQKGAGIYEQYF. The CDR3 region has the DNA TGTGCCAGCAGCCAGAAGGGGGCAGGGATCTACGAGCAGTACTTC.